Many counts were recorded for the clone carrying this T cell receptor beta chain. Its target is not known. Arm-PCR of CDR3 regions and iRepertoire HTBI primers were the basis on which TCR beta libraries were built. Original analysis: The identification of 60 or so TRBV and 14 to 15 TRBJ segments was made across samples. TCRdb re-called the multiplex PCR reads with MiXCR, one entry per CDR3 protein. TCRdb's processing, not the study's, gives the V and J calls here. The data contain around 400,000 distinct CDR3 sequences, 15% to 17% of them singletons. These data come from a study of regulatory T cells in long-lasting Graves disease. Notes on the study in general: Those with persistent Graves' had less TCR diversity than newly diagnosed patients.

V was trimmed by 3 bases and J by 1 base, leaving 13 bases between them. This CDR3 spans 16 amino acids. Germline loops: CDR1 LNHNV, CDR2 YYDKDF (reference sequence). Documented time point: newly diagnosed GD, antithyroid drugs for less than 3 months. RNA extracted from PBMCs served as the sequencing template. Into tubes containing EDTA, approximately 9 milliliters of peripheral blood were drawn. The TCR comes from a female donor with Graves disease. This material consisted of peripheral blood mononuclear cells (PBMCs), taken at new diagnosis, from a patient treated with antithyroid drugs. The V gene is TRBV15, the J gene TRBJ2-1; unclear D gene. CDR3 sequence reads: CATSSSRLLSYNEQFF. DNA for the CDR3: TGTGCCACCAGCAGTTCCAGGCTGCTTTCCTACAATGAGCAGTTCTTC.